The present TCR beta chain was sequenced within a study of cytomegalovirus exposure and HLA in healthy donors. The study, taken as a whole, reports: There were several of the most significant clusters that appeared linked to common viral pathogens in a later analysis. In an earlier analysis, in several hundred donors, most V segments appeared productive either ~90% or ~30% of the time. In most subjects, TCR beta sequences reportedly gave accurate predictions of HLA-A and HLA-B alleles.

This PCR relied on a set of 60 Vbeta primers and 13 Jbeta primers. Libraries were prepared by immunoSEQ multiplex PCR; TCRdb keeps only in-frame clonotypes and omits some of them. Recorded here are some 34,000 clones; the top ten clones represent 3.5% to 5%. A word on this clone: Its specificity is not known.

CDR1 and CDR2 (germline): MNHEY, SVGAGI. The CDR3 loop spans 12 amino acids. The V gene lost 3 bases and the J gene lost 2 bases, with 4 bases spanning the gap. This TCR came from a middle-aged woman in good health and CMV-seropositive. Sequencing was performed on PBMCs. The chain uses TRBV6-5 and TRBJ2-5; D call uncertain. DNA for the CDR3: TGTGCCAGCAGTTATTCACAAGAGACCCAGTACTTC. It encodes CASSYSQETQYF.